The entry that follows covers one T cell receptor (beta chain) sequence. Germline loops: CDR1 SGHRS, CDR2 YFSETQ. The CDR3 is 18 amino acids. The V and J ends lost 4 bases and 2 bases, in that order; junction bases with no gene match: 6. TCRdb reprocessed the 5' RACE reads with MiXCR, giving one entry per CDR3 protein. The sample records some 570,000 distinct CDR3 sequences, approximately 20% being singletons. This entry comes from a study of identical twins. The same specimen was also included in a second study, on yellow fever vaccine responses in identical twins.

The chain uses TRBV5-1 and TRBJ2-1; 16 bases are a match to TRBD2. The sequence came from a woman under 30 in good health. Sequenced sample: CD4+ T cells sorted from blood. The CDR3 spells CASSPGLAGGPPYNEQFF. DNA of the CDR3: TGCGCCAGCAGCCCGGGACTAGCGGGGGGGCCCCCCTACAATGAGCAGTTCTTC.